This TCR beta chain derives from a study of beta chain features in type 1 diabetes. Findings and caveats of the study: Type 1 diabetes patients showed a moderate but significant shortening of TCRB CDR3s in all four CD4+ subsets.

Isolated RNA was reverse transcribed in full, so expressed TCRB transcripts were sequenced. It was found that naive, central memory and regulatory T cell samples averaged about 3.4 million reads. The table came from immunoSEQ multiplex PCR; TCRdb's copy has only in-frame clones and leaves some out. The sample contains a few hundred thousand clones, 11% of which appear only once. As regards this clone: What it recognizes is unknown.

Germline assignment: CDR1 SGDLS and CDR2 YYNGEE. Between the trimmed V and J ends, which lost 3 bases and 4 bases, there was a span of 10 bases. The length of the CDR3 is 14 residues. The clonotype originates from a man aged 30-40 years with type 1 diabetes. This chain joins TRBV9 and TRBJ1-4; D is unresolved. Specimen: naive CD4+ T cells from blood. The CDR3 DNA sequence: TGTGCCAGCAGCGCCCTGCGGAGTAATGAAAAACTGTTTTTT. Its protein product is CASSALRSNEKLFF.